These 10 T cell receptor beta chains share one sample of origin, sequenced in a study of radiotherapy plus CTLA-4 blockade in lung cancer. TCRdb keeps only in-frame clones here, not all; method: immunoSEQ multiplex PCR. The sample contains approximately 52,000 clones, about 76% of which appear only once. The input for sequencing was peripheral blood, taken from a patient treated with radiotherapy plus ipilimumab. Receptor source: a human donor with non-small cell lung cancer who had a complete response to radiotherapy plus ipilimumab.

The chain is built from TRBV15 and TRBJ2-3; TRBD2 might be the D (6 bases). The V end lost 3 bases, the J end lost 0 bases, and 16 bases lay between the germline ends. CDR1 and CDR2 from the germline V gene are LNHNV and YYDKDF (reference sequence). The CDR3 length is 17 residues. CDR3 bases: TGTGCCACCAGCAGGGATCTAGCGCTGGCTAGCACAGATACGCAGTATTTT. Its translation: CATSRDLALASTDTQYF.

This chain uses TRBV11-2 with TRBJ1-3; D is ambiguous. The germline V and J ends were trimmed by 5 bases and 0 bases, with 17 bases remaining between them. Looked up from germline, CDR1 is SGHAT and CDR2 is FQNNGV. The CDR3 runs to 17 residues. In nucleotides, the CDR3 is TGTGCCAGCAGCCCTATAGGGAGGAGGGTCTCTGGAAACACCATATATTTT. Its translation: CASSPIGRRVSGNTIYF.

The chain links TRBV7-2 to TRBJ2-1, with 13 bases identical to TRBD2. V trimming: 5 bases; J trimming: 5 bases; junction bases outside the gene matches: 6. CDR1 is SGHTA, CDR2 FQGNSA, per germline. CDR3 length equals 16 residues. CDR3 amino acids: CASSPEGLAGNNEQFF. CDR3 sequence (DNA): TGTGCCAGCAGCCCCGAGGGACTAGCGGGAAACAATGAGCAGTTCTTC.

The V call is TRBV29-1, the J call TRBJ1-2, with TRBD1 matching over 9 bases. The germline gives CDR1 SQVTM, CDR2 ANQGSEA. This CDR3 contains 14 residues. V gave up 6 bases and J gave up 0 bases; unmatched junction bases: 5. CDR3 coding DNA: TGCAGCGTAGATACAGGGGGCCCTAACTATGGCTACACCTTC. Protein: CSVDTGGPNYGYTF.

The V call is TRBV7-2, the J call TRBJ1-6; no reliable D call. The V and J ends lost 0 bases and 5 bases respectively, with 11 bases between them. In germline, CDR1 is SGHTA, CDR2 FQGNSA. The CDR3 runs 16 residues. The CDR3 spells CASSLAPQANNSPLHF. The DNA of the CDR3 is TGTGCCAGCAGCTTAGCGCCGCAGGCTAATAATTCACCCCTCCACTTT. Filled out from reference TRBV7-2 and TRBJ1-6, the complete variable domain reads GAGVSQSPSNKVTEKGKDVELRCDPISGHTALYWYRQSLGQGLEFLIYFQGNSAPDKSGLPSDRFSAERTGGSVSTLTIQRTQQEDSAVYLCASSLAPQANNSPLHFGNGTRLTVT.

J is TRBJ1-5 and V is TRBV2, with D possibly TRBD1 on 6 matching bases. Trimming took off 7 bases at V and 6 bases at J, with 13 bases between the two ends. In germline, CDR1 is SNHLY, CDR2 FYNNEI. This CDR3 has 13 residues. As DNA, the CDR3 is TGTGCCAGCACCGAGGGGGTGCGTCAGCCCCAGCATTTT. This sequence encodes CASTEGVRQPQHF.

The chain couples TRBV5-6 to TRBJ2-5; 8 nucleotides align to TRBD1. The trim removed 2 bases at V and 5 bases at J, leaving 11 bases unmatched. Germline CDR1 and CDR2: SGHDT and YYEEEE. The CDR3 covers 16 residues. The CDR3 reads CASSLLSGGEEETQYF. The CDR3 DNA reads as TGTGCCAGCAGCTTACTGTCAGGGGGCGAGGAGGAGACCCAGTACTTC.

The CDR3 loop is CASGLAGGLTETQYF. The CDR3 DNA sequence: TGTGCCAGCGGACTAGCGGGAGGGCTGACGGAGACCCAGTACTTC. The chain carries TRBV19 and TRBJ2-5; 15 bases are shared with TRBD2. Losses at the gene ends were 9 bases for V and 5 bases for J; bases not matched to a gene: 7. This CDR3 has 15 residues. Germline assignment: CDR1 LNHDA and CDR2 SQIVND (reference sequence).

V and J are TRBV4-1 and TRBJ2-4; 9 nucleotides match TRBD2. The trim removed 0 bases at V and 1 base at J, leaving 13 bases unmatched. Per the germline V gene, CDR1 is MGHRA and CDR2 is YSYEKL. The length of the CDR3 is 20 residues. Here the CDR3 DNA reads TGCGCCAGCAGCCAAGATTGGGTCCCGCGGGAGGGGGGGGCCAAAAACATTCAGTACTTC. This gives the protein CASSQDWVPREGGAKNIQYF.

This clone was seen a handful of times. The J gene is TRBJ2-1, the V gene TRBV7-9; TRBD1 agrees at 7 bases. Trimming removed 1 base from V and 8 bases from J; junction bases left unmatched: 8. The CDR3 contains 15 residues. CDR1 is SEHNR and CDR2 is FQNEAQ in the germline V gene (reference sequence). CDR3 region: CASSLGTGVLHEQFF. DNA for the CDR3: TGTGCCAGCAGCTTAGGGACAGGAGTTTTACATGAGCAGTTCTTC. The full variable domain, its missing parts supplied by reference TRBV7-9 and TRBJ2-1, is DTGVSQNPRHKITKRGQNVTFRCDPISEHNRLYWYRQTLGQGPEFLTYFQNEAQLEKSRLLSDRFSAERPKGSFSTLEIQRTEQGDSAMYLCASSLGTGVLHEQFFGPGTRLTVL.